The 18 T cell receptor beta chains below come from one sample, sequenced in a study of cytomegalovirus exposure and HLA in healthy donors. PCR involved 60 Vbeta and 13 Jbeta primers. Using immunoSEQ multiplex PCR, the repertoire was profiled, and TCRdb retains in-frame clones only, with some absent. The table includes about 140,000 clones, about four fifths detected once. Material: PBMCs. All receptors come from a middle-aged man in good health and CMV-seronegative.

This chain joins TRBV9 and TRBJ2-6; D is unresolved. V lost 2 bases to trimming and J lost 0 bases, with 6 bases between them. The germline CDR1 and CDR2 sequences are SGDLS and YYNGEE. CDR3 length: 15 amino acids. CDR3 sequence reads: CASSVLISGANVLTF. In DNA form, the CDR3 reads TGTGCCAGCAGCGTCCTAATCTCTGGGGCCAACGTCCTGACTTTC.

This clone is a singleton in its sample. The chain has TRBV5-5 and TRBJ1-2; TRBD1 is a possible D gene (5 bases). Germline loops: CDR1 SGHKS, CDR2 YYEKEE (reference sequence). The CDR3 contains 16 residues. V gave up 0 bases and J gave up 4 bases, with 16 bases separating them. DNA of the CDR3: TGTGCCAGCAGCTTGGCGGGCGCAGGGAGGACCTATGGCTACACCTTC. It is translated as CASSLAGAGRTYGYTF.

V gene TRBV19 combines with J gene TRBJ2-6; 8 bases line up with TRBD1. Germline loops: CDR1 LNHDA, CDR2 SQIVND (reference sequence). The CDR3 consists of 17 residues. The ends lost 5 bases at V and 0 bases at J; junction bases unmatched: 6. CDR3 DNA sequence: TGTGCCAGTAGTTCGGGACAGGATTTCTCTGGGGCCAACGTCCTGACTTTC. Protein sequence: CASSSGQDFSGANVLTF.

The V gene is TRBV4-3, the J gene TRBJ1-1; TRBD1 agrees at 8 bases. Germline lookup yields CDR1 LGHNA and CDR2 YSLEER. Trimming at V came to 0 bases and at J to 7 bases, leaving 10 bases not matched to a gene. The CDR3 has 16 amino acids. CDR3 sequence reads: CASSQEARGQGNEAFF. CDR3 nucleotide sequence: TGCGCCAGCAGCCAAGAGGCCAGAGGACAGGGTAATGAAGCTTTCTTT.

The CDR3: CSVLSGSGEQFF. CDR3 DNA: TGCAGCGTCCTGAGTGGTTCAGGGGAGCAGTTCTTC. The rearrangement uses TRBV29-1 and TRBJ2-1; TRBD1 might be the D (5 bases). V was trimmed by 6 bases and J by 10 bases, leaving 16 bases between them. Germline V gives CDR1 SQVTM, CDR2 ANQGSEA. The CDR3 totals 12 residues.

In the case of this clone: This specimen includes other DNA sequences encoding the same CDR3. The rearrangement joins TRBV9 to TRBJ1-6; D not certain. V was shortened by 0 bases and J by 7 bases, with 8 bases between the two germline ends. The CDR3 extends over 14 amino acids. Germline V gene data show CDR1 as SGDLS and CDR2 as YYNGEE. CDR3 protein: CASSVGQVNSPLHF. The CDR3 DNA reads TGTGCCAGCAGCGTAGGGCAGGTAAATTCACCCCTCCACTTT.

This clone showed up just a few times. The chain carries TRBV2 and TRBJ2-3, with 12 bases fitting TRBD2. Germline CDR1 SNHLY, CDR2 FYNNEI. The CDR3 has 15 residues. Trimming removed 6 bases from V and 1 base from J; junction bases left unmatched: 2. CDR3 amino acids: CASRASGGGTDTQYF. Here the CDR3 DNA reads TGTGCCAGCAGGGCTAGCGGGGGGGGCACAGATACGCAGTATTTT. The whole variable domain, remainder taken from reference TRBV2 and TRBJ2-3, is EPEVTQTPSHQVTQMGQEVILRCVPISNHLYFYWYRQILGQKVEFLVSFYNNEISEKSEIFDDQFSVERPDGSNFTLKIRSTKLEDSAMYFCASRASGGGTDTQYFGPGTRLTVL.

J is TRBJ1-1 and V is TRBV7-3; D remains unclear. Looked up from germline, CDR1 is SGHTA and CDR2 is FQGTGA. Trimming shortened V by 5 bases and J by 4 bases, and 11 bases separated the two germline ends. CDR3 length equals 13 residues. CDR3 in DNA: TGTGCCAGCAGCCGAAGGGCGGGCACTGAAGCTTTCTTT. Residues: CASSRRAGTEAFF.

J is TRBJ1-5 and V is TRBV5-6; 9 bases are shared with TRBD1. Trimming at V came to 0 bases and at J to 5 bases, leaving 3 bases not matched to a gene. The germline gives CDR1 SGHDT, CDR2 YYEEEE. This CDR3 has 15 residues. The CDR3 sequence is CASSLAGQGHQPQHF. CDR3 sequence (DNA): TGTGCCAGCAGCTTGGCGGGACAGGGTCATCAGCCCCAGCATTTT.

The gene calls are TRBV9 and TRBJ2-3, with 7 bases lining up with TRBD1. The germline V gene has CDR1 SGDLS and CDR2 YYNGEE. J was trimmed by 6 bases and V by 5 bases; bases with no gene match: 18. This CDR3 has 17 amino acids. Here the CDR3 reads CASSGDQGQSLGDTQYF. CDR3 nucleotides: TGTGCCAGCAGTGGGGATCAGGGACAGTCCCTTGGGGATACGCAGTATTTT.

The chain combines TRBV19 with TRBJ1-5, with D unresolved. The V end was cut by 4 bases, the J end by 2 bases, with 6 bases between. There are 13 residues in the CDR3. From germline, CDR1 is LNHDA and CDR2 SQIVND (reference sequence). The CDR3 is CASSKSGNQPQHF. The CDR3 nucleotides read TGTGCCAGTAGTAAATCCGGCAATCAGCCCCAGCATTTT.

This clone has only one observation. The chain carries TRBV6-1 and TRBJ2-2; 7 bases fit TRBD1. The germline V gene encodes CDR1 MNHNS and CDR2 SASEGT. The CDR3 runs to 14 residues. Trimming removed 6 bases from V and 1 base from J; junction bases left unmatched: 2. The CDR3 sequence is CASRGQVNTGELFF. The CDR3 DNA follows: TGTGCCAGCAGAGGACAGGTGAACACCGGGGAGCTGTTTTTT.

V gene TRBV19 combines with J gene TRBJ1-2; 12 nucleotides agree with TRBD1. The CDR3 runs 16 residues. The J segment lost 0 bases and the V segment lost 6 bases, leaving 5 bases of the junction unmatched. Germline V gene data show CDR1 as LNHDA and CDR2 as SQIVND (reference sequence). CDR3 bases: TGTGCCAGTAGAGCTTGGGACAGGGGGCCTAACTATGGCTACACCTTC. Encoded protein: CASRAWDRGPNYGYTF.

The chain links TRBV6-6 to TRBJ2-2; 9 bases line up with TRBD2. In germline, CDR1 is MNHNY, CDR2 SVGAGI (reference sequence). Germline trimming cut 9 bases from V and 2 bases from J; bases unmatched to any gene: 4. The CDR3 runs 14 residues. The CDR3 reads CARLAGANTGELFF. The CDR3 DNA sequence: TGTGCCAGATTAGCGGGAGCTAACACCGGGGAGCTGTTTTTT.

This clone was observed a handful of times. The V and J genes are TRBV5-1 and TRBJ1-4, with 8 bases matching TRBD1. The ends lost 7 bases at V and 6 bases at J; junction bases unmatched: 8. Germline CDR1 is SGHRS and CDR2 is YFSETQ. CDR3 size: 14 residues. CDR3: CASRRTGKHEKLFF. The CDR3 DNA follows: TGCGCCAGCCGAAGGACAGGGAAGCATGAAAAACTGTTTTTT.

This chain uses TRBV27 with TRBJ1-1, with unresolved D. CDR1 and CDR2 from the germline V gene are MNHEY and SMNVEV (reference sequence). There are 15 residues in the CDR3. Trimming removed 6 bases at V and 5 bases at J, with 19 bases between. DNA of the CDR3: TGTGCCAGCAGCATGGAGAGATCGACGGTAACTGAAGCTTTCTTT. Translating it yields CASSMERSTVTEAFF.

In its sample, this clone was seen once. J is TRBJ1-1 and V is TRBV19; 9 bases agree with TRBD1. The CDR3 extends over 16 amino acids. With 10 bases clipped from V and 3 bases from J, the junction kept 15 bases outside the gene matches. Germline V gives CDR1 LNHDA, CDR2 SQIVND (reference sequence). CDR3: CATLRTGASLDTEAFF. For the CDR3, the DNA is TGTGCCACCCTTCGGACAGGGGCTTCTTTGGACACTGAAGCTTTCTTT. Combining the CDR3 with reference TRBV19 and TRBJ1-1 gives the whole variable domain DGGITQSPKYLFRKEGQNVTLSCEQNLNHDAMYWYRQDPGQGLRLIYYSQIVNDFQKGDIAEGYSVSREKKESFPLTVTSAQKNPTAFYLCATLRTGASLDTEAFFGQGTRLTVV.

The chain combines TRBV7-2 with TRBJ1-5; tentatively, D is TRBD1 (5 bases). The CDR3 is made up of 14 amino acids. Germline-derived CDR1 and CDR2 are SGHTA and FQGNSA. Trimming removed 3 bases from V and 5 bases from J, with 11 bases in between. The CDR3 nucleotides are TGTGCCAGCAGCTTTTCAGCAGGGTATCAGCCCCAGCATTTT. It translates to CASSFSAGYQPQHF.